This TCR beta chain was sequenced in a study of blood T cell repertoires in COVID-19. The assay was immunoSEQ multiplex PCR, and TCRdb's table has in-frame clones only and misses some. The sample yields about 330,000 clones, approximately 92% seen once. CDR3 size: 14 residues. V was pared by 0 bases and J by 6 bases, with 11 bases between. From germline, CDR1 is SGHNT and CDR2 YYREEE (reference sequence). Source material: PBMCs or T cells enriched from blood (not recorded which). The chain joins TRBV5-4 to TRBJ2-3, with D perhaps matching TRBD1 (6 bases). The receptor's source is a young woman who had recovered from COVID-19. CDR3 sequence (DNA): TGTGCCAGCAGCTTGGAGCAGGGGCAGGATACGCAGTATTTT. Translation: CASSLEQGQDTQYF.